This passage covers 25 T cell receptor gamma chains from one sample sequenced in a study of gamma-delta chains in newborns, infants, children. TCRdb ran CATT on the reads. The sample lists hundreds of gamma-chain clones; 20% to 25% were seen once. The sample taken for sequencing was blood. The origin of the receptors is a child who was a newborn, infant or young child, either healthy, febrile or measles-vaccinated (not recorded which).

Comments on this clone: TCRdb has a much larger clone's protein, which differs at residue 3 from the translation of this DNA, likely because of a read error; what is shown is the protein translated from the DNA. The J gene is TRGJP2, the V gene TRGV2. The J gene was not available in TCRdb and was assigned here by matching the DNA to germline segments. The germline CDR1 and CDR2 sequences are EGSNGY and YDSYNSKV. The CDR3 consists of 14 residues. CDR3 sequence: CAAWDGPSDWIKTF. The CDR3 DNA sequence: TGTGCCGCCTGGGACGGGCCTAGTGATTGGATCAAGACGTTT.

For this clone: A far larger clone is only one base removed, so a read error is likely. The chain links TRGV5 to TRGJ1 or TRGJ2. The J gene comes from matching the DNA to germline here; TCRdb lacks it. CDR3 length: 11 residues. The junction had 5 bases not matched to a gene; V was cut back by 5 bases and J by 7 bases. Germline V lookup: CDR1 VINAFY, CDR2 YDVSNSKD. CDR3 coding DNA: TGTGCCACCTGGGGCCGGTATAAGAAACTCTTT. Its protein is CATWGRYKKLF.

This clone was seen more than once but under ten times. A far larger clone differs by one base, so this is likely a read error. The chain links TRGV9 to TRGJP. TCRdb records no J gene; here it was assigned by comparing the DNA to germline. Germline values: CDR1 GITISATS, CDR2 ISYDGTV (reference sequence). CDR3 length: 17 residues. In nucleotides, the CDR3 is TGTGCCTTGCGGGAGGTGCGCCAAAAGTTGGGCAAAAAAATCAAGGTATTT. Amino acids: CALREVRQKLGKKIKVF.

This clone appeared a few times. A single base is all that separates this from a far larger clone, so a read error is likely. In the same sample, other DNA sequences code for this CDR3. The chain links TRGV9 to TRGJP. TCRdb offers no J gene call, so here the DNA was matched to germline to obtain one. Germline values: CDR1 GITISATS, CDR2 ISYDGTV (reference sequence). The CDR3 runs to 16 residues. In DNA, the CDR3 is TGCGCCTTGTGGGAGGTGCAAGAGTTGGGCAAAAAAATCAAGGTATTT. Amino acid sequence: CALWEVQELGKKIKVF.

By share, this clone counts as hyperexpanded. The CDR3 DNA sequence: TGTGCCTTGTGGGAGGAAGAGTTGGGCAAAAAAATCAAGGTATTT. Amino acids: CALWEEELGKKIKVF. The rearrangement links TRGV9 to TRGJP. The J gene is absent in TCRdb and was assigned here via DNA matching to germline. V was pared by 2 bases and J by 5 bases, with 0 bases of the junction left unmatched. Germline V gene sequence: CDR1 GITISATS, CDR2 ISYDGTV (reference sequence). The CDR3 length is 15 residues.

Worth noting for this clone: The TCRdb protein comes from a much larger clone and disagrees with this DNA's translation at residue 11, likely due to a read error; the protein given here is derived from the DNA. The rearrangement uses TRGV9 and TRGJP. As TCRdb names no J gene, one was assigned here on the basis of a DNA match to germline. CDR1 and CDR2 (germline): GITISATS, ISYDGTV (reference sequence). The CDR3 runs to 17 residues. As DNA, the CDR3 is TGTGCCTTGTGGGAGGTGCGCCAAAAGTTGAGCAAAAAAATCAAGGTATTT. Residues: CALWEVRQKLSKKIKVF.

This clone was detected a few times. A far larger clone differs by one base, so this is likely a read error. This chain uses TRGV3 with TRGJ1 or TRGJ2. TCRdb offers no J gene call, so here the DNA was matched to germline to obtain one. Looked up from germline, CDR1 is VTNTFY and CDR2 is YDVSTARD (reference sequence). This CDR3 is built from 14 residues. In DNA form, the CDR3 reads TGTGCCACCTGGGGCAGGCCCCTACATTATAAGAAACTCTTT. Translated, it gives CATWGRPLHYKKLF.

The chain recombines TRGV4 with TRGJ1 or TRGJ2. TCRdb carries no J gene annotation; the J gene was assigned here by matching the DNA with germline. V lost 2 bases to trimming and J lost 10 bases; unmatched junction nucleotides: 5. This CDR3 spans 11 amino acids. Looked up from germline, CDR1 is EGSTGY and CDR2 is YDSYTSSV. Here the CDR3 DNA reads TGTGCCACCTGGGATGAGGGGAAGAAACTCTTT. Protein: CATWDEGKKLF.

This clone was picked up a small number of times. A far larger clone is a single base away, which makes a read error likely. Other DNA sequences in this sample translate to the same CDR3. CDR3 residues: CATWDKELGKKIKVF. Written as DNA, the CDR3 is TGTGCCACCTGGGATAAGGAGTTGGGCAAAAAGATCAAGGTATTT. This sequence joins TRGV8 and TRGJP. No J gene is reported in TCRdb; it was inferred here by comparing the DNA with germline. Germline V gene lookup returns CDR1 VENAVY and CDR2 YDSYNSRV. CDR3 length: 15 residues.

Sample share makes this clone hyperexpanded. Other DNA sequences in the sample encode the same CDR3. V and J are TRGV9 and TRGJP. No J segment appears in TCRdb, so it was assigned here by matching the sequence to germline. Germline V CDR1 and CDR2: GITISATS, ISYDGTV (reference sequence). V lost 0 bases, J lost 8 bases, and 7 bases stayed unmatched. The CDR3 has 17 amino acids. CDR3 DNA: TGTGCCTTGTGGGAGGTGCGCCAAAAGTTGGGCAAAAAAATCAAGGTATTT. Translated: CALWEVRQKLGKKIKVF.

The chain employs TRGV9 and TRGJ1 or TRGJ2. The J gene is not listed in TCRdb, so it was assigned here from a DNA match to germline. CDR3 length: 12 residues. In germline, CDR1 is GITISATS, CDR2 ISYDGTV (reference sequence). V was clipped by 2 bases and J by 3 bases; unmatched bases: 1. The CDR3 protein is CALWEAYYKKLF. The CDR3 DNA reads as TGTGCCTTGTGGGAGGCTTATTATAAGAAACTCTTT.

As concerns this clone: TCRdb attributes to this sequence the protein of a much larger clone, which differs from the DNA translation at residue 4; a read error is likely, and the protein displayed is translated from the DNA. V is TRGV9 and J is TRGJP. The J gene was missing in TCRdb and was found by matching the end of the DNA to germline. Per the germline V gene, CDR1 is GITISATS and CDR2 is ISYDGTV (reference sequence). There are 17 residues in the CDR3. CDR3 bases: TGTGCCTTGCGGGAGGTGAACTCTGAGTTGGGCAAAAAAATCAAGGTATTT. Translating it yields CALREVNSELGKKIKVF.

This clone occurred a few times. The translation of this DNA and the TCRdb protein of a much larger clone differ at residue 15, probably owing to a read error; the protein shown here is translated from the DNA. V gene TRGV9 was called; the J gene was not. This CDR3 has 17 residues. Germline lookup yields CDR1 GITISATS and CDR2 ISYDGTV (reference sequence). In DNA, the CDR3 is TGTGCCTTGTGGGAGGTGCGCCAAAAGTTGGGCAAAAAAATCAGGGTATTT. It yields the protein CALWEVRQKLGKKIRVF.

About this clone: For this DNA, TCRdb reports the protein of a much larger clone, which diverges at residue 5, most likely from a read error; the protein presented here is translated directly from the DNA. No J gene was named, though the V gene is TRGV4. CDR3 size: 13 residues. From germline, CDR1 is EGSTGY and CDR2 YDSYTSSV. CDR3 in amino acids: CATWGGAYYKKLF. CDR3 sequence (DNA): TGTGCCACCTGGGGTGGGGCTTATTATAAGAAGCTCTTT.

This clone came up a few times. The protein that TCRdb holds for this DNA derives from a much larger clone and differs from the translated DNA at residue 13, which likely indicates a read error; the protein shown here is translated from the DNA. V is TRGV9 and J is TRGJP. As TCRdb names no J gene, one was assigned here on the basis of a DNA match to germline. The CDR3 runs 16 residues. Germline CDR1 reads GITISATS; CDR2 reads ISYDGTV (reference sequence). CDR3 protein: CALWEVGELGKKVKVF. CDR3 in DNA: TGTGCCTTGTGGGAGGTGGGGGAGTTGGGCAAAAAAGTCAAGGTATTT.

The gene calls are TRGV9 and TRGJP. TCRdb gives no J gene; it was assigned here by matching the DNA to germline. The CDR3 runs to 17 residues. V shed 0 bases, J shed 3 bases, and the junction held 2 bases outside the gene matches. Per germline, CDR1 GITISATS and CDR2 ISYDGTV (reference sequence). The CDR3: CALWEVMQELGKKIKVF. For the CDR3, the DNA is TGTGCCTTGTGGGAGGTGATGCAAGAGTTGGGCAAAAAAATCAAGGTATTT.

As concerns this clone: This likely came from a read error, as a far larger clone is one base away. This sample includes further DNA sequences coding for the same CDR3. This chain uses TRGV8 with TRGJP. No J gene was available from TCRdb, and it was assigned here by a germline match of the DNA. This CDR3 has 15 residues. Germline CDR1 is VENAVY and CDR2 is YDSYNSRV. CDR3: CATWDKELGKKIKVF. CDR3 coding DNA: TGTGCCACCTGGGATAAGGAGTTGGGTAAAAAAATCAAGGTATTT.

This clone came up a few times. TCRdb pairs this DNA with a much larger clone's protein that differs at residue 5, likely a read error; the protein shown was translated from the DNA. The rearrangement links TRGV9 to TRGJ1 or TRGJ2. Germline matching of the DNA provided the J gene here, since TCRdb leaves it blank. Germline loops: CDR1 GITISATS, CDR2 ISYDGTV (reference sequence). The CDR3 sequence is 13 residues long. CDR3 in DNA: TGTGCCTTGTGGGGGGTGCAGTGGTATAAGAAACTCTTT. Its translation: CALWGVQWYKKLF.

This clone was observed a single time. This sequence joins TRGV9 and TRGJ1 or TRGJ2. TCRdb offers no J gene call, so here the DNA was matched to germline to obtain one. The CDR3 is made up of 11 amino acids. V lost 3 bases, J lost 10 bases, and 6 bases stayed unmatched. Per germline, CDR1 GITISATS and CDR2 ISYDGTV (reference sequence). The CDR3 loop is CALWESGKKLF. CDR3 nucleotides: TGTGCCTTGTGGGAGTCAGGGAAGAAACTCTTT.

The table lists this clone with a count of one. This chain connects TRGV9 to TRGJP. The J gene was not available in TCRdb and was assigned here by matching the DNA to germline segments. The trim removed 0 bases at V and 4 bases at J, leaving 6 bases unmatched. Germline-derived CDR1 and CDR2 are GITISATS and ISYDGTV (reference sequence). The CDR3 totals 18 residues. The CDR3 loop is CALWEVPRQELGKKIKVF. The CDR3 DNA follows: TGTGCCTTGTGGGAGGTGCCCCGACAAGAGTTGGGCAAAAAAATCAAGGTATTT.

Sample share makes this clone hyperexpanded. The same CDR3 can be traced to other DNA sequences in this sample. This rearrangement joins TRGV8 to TRGJP. TCRdb does not report a J gene; here it was assigned by matching the DNA to germline references. The CDR3 length is 15 residues. Per the germline V gene, CDR1 is VENAVY and CDR2 is YDSYNSRV. V lost 2 bases to trimming and J lost 7 bases; unmatched junction nucleotides: 2. The CDR3 region is CATWDKELGKKIKVF. The CDR3 DNA follows: TGTGCCACCTGGGATAAGGAGTTGGGCAAAAAAATCAAGGTATTT.

Worth noting for this clone: Only one base separates this from a far larger clonotype, so it likely reflects a read error. The same CDR3 also results from other DNA sequences found in this sample. The rearrangement uses TRGV2 and TRGJ1 or TRGJ2. The J gene, not given by TCRdb, was assigned here from a germline match of the nucleotide sequence. The CDR3 spans 17 residues. The germline V gene encodes CDR1 EGSNGY and CDR2 YDSYNSKV. The chain's CDR3 is CATWDGPGARNYYKKLF. The CDR3 DNA follows: TGCGCCACCTGGGACGGGCCAGGTGCGAGGAATTATTATAAGAAACTCTTT.

This clone was seen only a few times. A far larger clone differs by one base, so this is likely a read error. Other DNA sequences of this sample code for an identical CDR3. The chain carries TRGV9 and TRGJP. TCRdb is silent on the J gene; assignment here came from matching the DNA to germline. The CDR3 runs 16 residues. The germline V gene encodes CDR1 GITISATS and CDR2 ISYDGTV (reference sequence). The CDR3 DNA reads TGTGCCCTGTGGGAGGTGCAAGAGTTGGGCAAAAAAATCAAGGTATTT. Translation gives CALWEVQELGKKIKVF.

With regard to this clone: A far more abundant clone sits one base away, making this likely a read error. Other DNA sequences in the sample encode the same CDR3. This chain links TRGV9 with TRGJ1 or TRGJ2. Assignment of the J gene here rests on matching the DNA to germline, because TCRdb gives none. The CDR3 spans 13 residues. Germline V gene lookup returns CDR1 GITISATS and CDR2 ISYDGTV (reference sequence). CDR3 in DNA: TGTGCCCTGTGGGAGGTGCAGTGGTATAAGAAACTCTTT. As protein: CALWEVQWYKKLF.

Only a few counts were recorded for this clone. The protein given by TCRdb reflects a much larger clone and differs at residue 6 from this DNA's translation, likely from a read error; the protein shown is the DNA's translation. V usage is TRGV3 and J usage is TRGJ1 or TRGJ2. The J gene, missing from TCRdb, was assigned here through DNA to germline matching. Germline CDR1 reads VTNTFY; CDR2 reads YDVSTARD (reference sequence). This CDR3 spans 14 amino acids. V lost 3 bases to trimming and J lost 5 bases; unmatched junction nucleotides: 10. CDR3: CATWDGPLHYKKLF. Written as DNA, the CDR3 is TGTGCCACCTGGGACGGGCCCCTACATTATAAGAAACTCTTT.